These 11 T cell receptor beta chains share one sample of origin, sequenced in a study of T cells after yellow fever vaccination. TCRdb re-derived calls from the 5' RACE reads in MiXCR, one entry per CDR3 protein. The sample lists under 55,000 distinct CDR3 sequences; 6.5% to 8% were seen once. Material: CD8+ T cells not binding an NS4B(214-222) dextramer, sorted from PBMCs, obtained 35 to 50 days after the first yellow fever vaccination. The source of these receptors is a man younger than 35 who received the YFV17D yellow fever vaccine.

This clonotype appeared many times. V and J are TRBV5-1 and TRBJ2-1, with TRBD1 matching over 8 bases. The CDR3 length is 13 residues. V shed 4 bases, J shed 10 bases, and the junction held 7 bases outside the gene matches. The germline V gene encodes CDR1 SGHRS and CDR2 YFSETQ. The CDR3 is CASSPAGQAEQFF. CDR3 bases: TGCGCCAGCAGCCCGGCGGGACAGGCCGAGCAGTTCTTC.

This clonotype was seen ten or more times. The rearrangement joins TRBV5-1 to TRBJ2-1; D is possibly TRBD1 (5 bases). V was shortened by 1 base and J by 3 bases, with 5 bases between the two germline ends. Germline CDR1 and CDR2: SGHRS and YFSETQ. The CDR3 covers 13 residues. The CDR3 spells CASSLQGYNEQFF. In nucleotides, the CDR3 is TGCGCCAGCAGCTTGCAGGGCTACAATGAGCAGTTCTTC.

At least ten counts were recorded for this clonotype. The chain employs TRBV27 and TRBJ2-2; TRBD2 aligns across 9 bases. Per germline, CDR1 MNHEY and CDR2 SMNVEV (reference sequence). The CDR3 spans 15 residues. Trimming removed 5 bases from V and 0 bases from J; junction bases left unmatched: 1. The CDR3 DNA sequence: TGTGCCAGCAGTAGCGGGGGGCCGAACACCGGGGAGCTGTTTTTT. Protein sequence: CASSSGGPNTGELFF.

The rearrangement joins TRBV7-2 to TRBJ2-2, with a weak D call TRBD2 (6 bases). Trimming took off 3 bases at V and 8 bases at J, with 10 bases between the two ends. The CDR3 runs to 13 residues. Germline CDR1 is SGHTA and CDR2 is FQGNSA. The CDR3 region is CASSFGGGGELFF. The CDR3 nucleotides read TGTGCCAGCAGCTTCGGTGGGGGGGGGGAGCTGTTTTTT. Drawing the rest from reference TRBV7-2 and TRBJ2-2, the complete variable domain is GAGVSQSPSNKVTEKGKDVELRCDPISGHTALYWYRQSLGQGLEFLIYFQGNSAPDKSGLPSDRFSAERTGGSVSTLTIQRTQQEDSAVYLCASSFGGGGELFFGEGSRLTVL.

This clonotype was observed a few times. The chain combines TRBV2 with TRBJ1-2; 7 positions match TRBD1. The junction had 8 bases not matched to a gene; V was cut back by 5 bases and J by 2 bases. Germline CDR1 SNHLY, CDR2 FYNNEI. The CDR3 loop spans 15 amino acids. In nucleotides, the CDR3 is TGTGCCAGCAGTCAGAACAGGGGAGGGAACTATGGCTACACCTTC. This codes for CASSQNRGGNYGYTF.

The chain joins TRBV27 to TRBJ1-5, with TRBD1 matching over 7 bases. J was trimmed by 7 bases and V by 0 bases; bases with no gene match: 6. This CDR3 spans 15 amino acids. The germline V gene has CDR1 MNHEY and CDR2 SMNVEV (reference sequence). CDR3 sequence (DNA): TGTGCCAGCAGTTTATCTGCAGGGGGAAGCCAGCCCCAGCATTTT. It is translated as CASSLSAGGSQPQHF.

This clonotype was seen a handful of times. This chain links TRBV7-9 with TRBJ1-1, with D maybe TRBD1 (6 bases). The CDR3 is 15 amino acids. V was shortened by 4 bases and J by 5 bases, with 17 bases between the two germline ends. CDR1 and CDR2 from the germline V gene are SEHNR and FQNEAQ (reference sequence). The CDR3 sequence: CASSSGGGAGTEAFF. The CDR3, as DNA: TGTGCCAGCAGCTCGGGCGGGGGCGCGGGAACTGAAGCTTTCTTT.

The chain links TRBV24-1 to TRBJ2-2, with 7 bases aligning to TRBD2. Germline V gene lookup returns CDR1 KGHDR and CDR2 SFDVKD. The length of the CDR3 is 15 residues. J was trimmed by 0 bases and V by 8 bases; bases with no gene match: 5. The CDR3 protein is CATMGGDPNTGELFF. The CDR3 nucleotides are TGTGCCACCATGGGGGGGGACCCGAACACCGGGGAGCTGTTTTTT.

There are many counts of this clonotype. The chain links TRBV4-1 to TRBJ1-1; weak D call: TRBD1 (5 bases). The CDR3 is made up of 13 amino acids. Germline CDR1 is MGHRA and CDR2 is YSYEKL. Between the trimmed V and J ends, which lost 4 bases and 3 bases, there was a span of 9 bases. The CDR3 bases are TGCGCCAGCAGCCCCGGGGGGTACACTGAAGCTTTCTTT. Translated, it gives CASSPGGYTEAFF.

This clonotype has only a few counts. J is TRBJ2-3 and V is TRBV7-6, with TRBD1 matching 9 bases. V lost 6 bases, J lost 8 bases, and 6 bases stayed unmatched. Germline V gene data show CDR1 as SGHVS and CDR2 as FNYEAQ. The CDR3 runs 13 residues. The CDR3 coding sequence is TGTGCCAGCAGTACAGGGGGCGTAGGTACGCAGTATTTT. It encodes CASSTGGVGTQYF.

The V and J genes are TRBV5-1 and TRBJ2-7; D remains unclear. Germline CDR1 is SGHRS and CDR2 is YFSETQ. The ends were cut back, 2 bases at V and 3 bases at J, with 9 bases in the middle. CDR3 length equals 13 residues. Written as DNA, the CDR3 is TGCGCCAGCAGCTTTAATAGCTTCTACGAGCAGTACTTC. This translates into CASSFNSFYEQYF.